A single T cell receptor (beta chain) is shown here with its context. What it binds is unknown. TCRdb re-derived calls from the 5' RACE reads in MiXCR, one entry per CDR3 protein. The repertoire has some 240,000 distinct CDR3 sequences, approximately 3% of them found once; the top ten carry 2.5% to 3.5%. The data derive from a study of T cells after yellow fever vaccination. Study at large: Those fractions that held only low numbers of cells were prepared using the SMART-Seq v4 Ultra Low Input RNA kit. Study results and limitations: Booster samples showed a return of most primary-vaccination clones (about 97% CD4, 88% CD8). Only a small proportion of the clonotypes turned up in both the CD4 and the CD8 compartments, likely arising from convergent recombination.

The source of this sequence is a man younger than 35 who received the YFV17D yellow fever vaccine. The source was CD4+ T cells sorted from PBMCs, collected 10 days after the yellow fever booster vaccination.

CDR3 DNA sequence: TGTGCCAGCAGCCGACTGACAGGGATCTATGGCTACACCTTC. Translated: CASSRLTGIYGYTF. The chain uses TRBV6-2 or TRBV6-3 and TRBJ1-2; 7 bases are a match to TRBD1. The CDR3 has 14 amino acids. J was trimmed by 4 bases and V by 6 bases; bases with no gene match: 8. Germline V CDR1 and CDR2: MNHEY, SVGEGT.